What follows are 13 T cell receptor beta chains derived from one specimen sequenced in a study of blood T cell repertoires in COVID-19. Some clones are missing from TCRdb's copy, which holds only in-frame ones; the method was immunoSEQ multiplex PCR. The table includes approximately 170,000 clones, less than 90% detected once. The source material was PBMCs or T cells enriched from blood (not recorded which). These receptor sequences come from a woman aged 45-59 years who had recovered from COVID-19.

The genes are TRBV28 and TRBJ2-3; 10 nucleotides agree with TRBD1. The CDR3 is 17 amino acids. Germline V gene lookup returns CDR1 MDHEN and CDR2 SYDVKM. After removal of 0 bases from V and 2 bases from J, the junction contained 5 bases not matched to a gene. The DNA for the CDR3 is TGTGCCAGCAGTTTATGGGGGACAGGGGAAGTCACAGATACGCAGTATTTT. This translates into CASSLWGTGEVTDTQYF.

The chain has TRBV28 and TRBJ1-2, with 7 bases that match TRBD1. V shed 3 bases and J 6 bases; nucleotides not matched to a gene: 10. Per the germline V gene, CDR1 is MDHEN and CDR2 is SYDVKM. The CDR3 runs to 15 residues. The CDR3 is CASSFSRGSLNGYTF. DNA for the CDR3: TGTGCCAGCAGTTTCTCCAGGGGGTCATTAAATGGCTACACCTTC.

This sequence joins TRBV11-3 and TRBJ2-4, with unresolved D. Germline values: CDR1 SGHNT, CDR2 YENEEA. V lost 5 bases to trimming and J lost 1 base, with 9 bases between them. The CDR3 runs 14 residues. For the CDR3, the DNA is TGTGCCAGCAGCCGGGTTGACGCCAAAAACATTCAGTACTTC. Translation: CASSRVDAKNIQYF. The full variable domain, its missing parts supplied by reference TRBV11-3 and TRBJ2-4, is EAGVVQSPRYKIIEKKQPVAFWCNPISGHNTLYWYLQNLGQGPELLIRYENEEAVDDSQLPKDRFSAERLKGVDSTLKIQPAELGDSAVYLCASSRVDAKNIQYFGAGTRLSVL.

The genes are TRBV2 and TRBJ1-6, with 7 bases aligning to TRBD1. The CDR3 has 15 amino acids. Per germline, CDR1 SNHLY and CDR2 FYNNEI. Trimming removed 6 bases from V and 8 bases from J; junction bases left unmatched: 10. CDR3 sequence reads: CASSRDSTQHSPLHF. CDR3 DNA sequence: TGTGCCAGCAGCCGGGACAGTACACAACATTCACCCCTCCACTTT. Drawing the rest from reference TRBV2 and TRBJ1-6, the complete variable domain is EPEVTQTPSHQVTQMGQEVILRCVPISNHLYFYWYRQILGQKVEFLVSFYNNEISEKSEIFDDQFSVERPDGSNFTLKIRSTKLEDSAMYFCASSRDSTQHSPLHFGNGTRLTVT.

CDR3 protein: CASSYSGQGTDTQYF. CDR3 in DNA: TGTGCCAGCAGTTACTCAGGACAGGGTACAGATACGCAGTATTTT. The rearrangement joins TRBV6-5 to TRBJ2-3; 8 bases map to TRBD1. Germline CDR1 reads MNHEY; CDR2 reads SVGAGI. With 0 bases clipped from V and 3 bases from J, the junction kept 2 bases outside the gene matches. The CDR3 length is 15 residues.

Written as DNA, the CDR3 is TGTGCCAGCAGCTTGGGGGAGGGGACCGGGGAGCTGTTTTTT. Protein sequence: CASSLGEGTGELFF. The chain combines TRBV7-3 with TRBJ2-2, with 7 bases matching TRBD2. The length of the CDR3 is 14 residues. Germline values: CDR1 SGHTA, CDR2 FQGTGA. The V gene end was trimmed by 3 bases and the J gene end by 5 bases; junction bases not matched to a gene: 3.

Only a few counts were recorded for this clone. The V call is TRBV2, the J call TRBJ1-6; possible D gene TRBD1, 6 bases. Germline CDR1 is SNHLY and CDR2 is FYNNEI. This CDR3 has 14 residues. Trimming cost V 8 bases and J 8 bases, with 16 bases left between them. The DNA of the CDR3 is TGTGCCAGCGCCGCAGGGGAAGGGCATTCACCCCTCCACTTT. It codes for CASAAGEGHSPLHF.

The CDR3 reads CASSLRGINGSPLHF. The DNA for the CDR3 is TGTGCCAGCAGCTTGCGAGGGATTAATGGATCACCCCTCCACTTT. The chain couples TRBV5-4 to TRBJ1-6, with D unclear. Germline V gene sequence: CDR1 SGHNT, CDR2 YYREEE (reference sequence). V was shortened by 1 base and J by 10 bases, with 15 bases between the two germline ends. The CDR3 is 15 residues long.

The chain uses TRBV27 and TRBJ1-1; no reliable D call. The ends were cut back, 5 bases at V and 11 bases at J, with 21 bases in the middle. CDR1 is MNHEY and CDR2 is SMNVEV in the germline V gene (reference sequence). CDR3 length: 14 amino acids. The CDR3 sequence is CASSPADGRLSAFF. The CDR3 bases are TGTGCCAGCAGTCCCGCTGATGGGCGCCTCTCGGCTTTCTTT.

This chain connects TRBV4-1 to TRBJ1-5; a possible D gene is TRBD1 (5 bases). Germline lookup yields CDR1 MGHRA and CDR2 YSYEKL. The ends were cut back, 3 bases at V and 3 bases at J, with 15 bases in the middle. CDR3 length: 16 amino acids. CDR3 in DNA: TGCGCCAGCAGCCACAGACCGGGGGTTGACAATCAGCCCCAGCATTTT. It encodes CASSHRPGVDNQPQHF.

The chain has TRBV7-2 and TRBJ2-3, with 12 bases fitting TRBD2. The CDR3 is 16 amino acids. CDR1 and CDR2 from the germline V gene are SGHTA and FQGNSA. V shed 4 bases and J 7 bases; nucleotides not matched to a gene: 9. The CDR3 DNA reads TGTGCCAGCAGCTCTCTTCTAGCGGGGGGGGCATATACGCAGTATTTT. Translated, it gives CASSSLLAGGAYTQYF.

The rearrangement uses TRBV7-9 and TRBJ1-3, with D possibly TRBD1 on 5 matching bases. The V gene's germline CDR1 is SEHNR and CDR2 FQNEAQ (reference sequence). Trimming removed 6 bases at V and 2 bases at J, with 14 bases between. The CDR3 contains 15 residues. This chain's CDR3 is CASRVRVNTGNTIYF. The CDR3 DNA reads as TGTGCCAGCAGGGTCAGGGTAAACACTGGAAACACCATATATTTT.

This chain connects TRBV6-5 to TRBJ1-3, with D uncertain. The V end lost 2 bases, the J end lost 3 bases, and 11 bases lay between the germline ends. CDR1 and CDR2 (germline): MNHEY, SVGAGI. The CDR3 consists of 15 residues. The CDR3 sequence is CASSYGGPVGNTIYF. The DNA of the CDR3 is TGTGCCAGCAGTTACGGCGGGCCAGTTGGAAACACCATATATTTT.